Below are 3 T cell receptor beta chains sequenced from a single sample in a study of chemoradiotherapy in HPV16-positive cancers. The method was immunoSEQ multiplex PCR; TCRdb's version includes in-frame clones alone and lacks a portion of them. The repertoire holds 30,000 to 50,000 clones, with more than 75% as singletons. Sequencing was performed on blood, taken from a patient who underwent chemoradiotherapy. Receptors were obtained from a human donor with HPV-associated anogenital cancer.

The gene calls are TRBV7-4 and TRBJ2-7, with D hard to call. The germline V gene encodes CDR1 SGHVT and CDR2 SQSDAQ. V lost 5 bases to trimming and J lost 4 bases, with 15 bases between them. The CDR3 runs to 14 residues. The CDR3 region is CASSKRGKLYEQYF. The CDR3, as DNA: TGTGCCAGCAGCAAAAGAGGTAAGTTATACGAGCAGTACTTC.

In its sample, this clone was seen a few times. V is TRBV11-1 and J is TRBJ1-1; a possible D gene is TRBD1 (5 bases). Trimming removed 5 bases from V and 6 bases from J, with 16 bases in between. In germline, CDR1 is SGHAT, CDR2 FQDESV (reference sequence). The CDR3 totals 14 residues. CDR3 residues: CASSPRGTTSEAFF. In DNA form, the CDR3 reads TGTGCCAGCAGCCCGAGGGGTACGACTTCTGAAGCTTTCTTT.

V gene TRBV6-1 combines with J gene TRBJ1-5, with D possibly TRBD1 on 5 matching bases. The V end lost 1 base, the J end lost 5 bases, and 12 bases lay between the germline ends. The length of the CDR3 is 15 residues. The germline CDR1 and CDR2 sequences are MNHNS and SASEGT. The CDR3 protein is CASSEGLREDQPQHF. DNA for the CDR3: TGTGCCAGCAGTGAAGGTCTCAGGGAGGATCAGCCCCAGCATTTT.